The rows below give T cell receptor beta chains drawn from one sample of a study of OX40 agonist ivuxolimab in advanced cancers. Assay used: immunoSEQ multiplex PCR; TCRdb lists only in-frame clones, some missing. Of roughly 40,000 clones detected, just under 90% appear once; the ten largest clones hold about 6.3%. Specimen: CD4+ or CD8+ T cells sorted from blood, collected in a trial of the OX40 agonist ivuxolimab. The receptor source for this set is an adult with an advanced solid tumor such as melanoma, head and neck, liver or kidney cancer. The CDR3 runs from the conserved cysteine through the conserved F or W. D genes are given only for firm matches. Only some rows state a clone size, as once, few, many or a class for expanded clones.

j_call,v_call,d_call,clone_size,cdr3_nt,cdr3_aa
TRBJ1-1,TRBV5-1,-,-,TGCGCCAGCAAACAGGTGAACACTGAAGCTTTCTTT,CASKQVNTEAFF
TRBJ2-1,TRBV28,TRBD2,-,TGTGCCAGCAGCTGGGACAGAACTAGCGGGAACGGGCTCTTC,CASSWDRTSGNGLF
TRBJ1-5,TRBV19,-,-,TGTGCCAGTAGTATAGGTCGGGGGCGCATTCAGCCCCAGCATTTT,CASSIGRGRIQPQHF
TRBJ2-4,TRBV2,-,-,TGTGCCAGCAGTTCCGGTGATCGTTTGAAAGACATTCAGTACTTC,CASSSGDRLKDIQYF
TRBJ1-4,TRBV29-1,-,-,TGCAGCGTTGTATTCTCAGGTGAAAAACTGTTTTTT,CSVVFSGEKLFF
TRBJ2-7,TRBV28,TRBD1,-,TGTGCCACCTCCCTTTCTGGACAGGGGGCCTACGAGCAGTACTTC,CATSLSGQGAYEQYF
TRBJ2-7,TRBV11-2,TRBD1,-,TGTGCCAGCAGCTTGACTGGGACAGGGGGCTTGTACGAGCAGTACTTC,CASSLTGTGGLYEQYF
TRBJ2-5,TRBV7-8,-,-,TGTGCCAGCAGCCAGTCTCAAGAGACCCAGTACTTC,CASSQSQETQYF
TRBJ1-2,TRBV2,TRBD1,-,TGTGCCACCCGGGACAGGGGAGTTAACGATGGCTACACCTTC,CATRDRGVNDGYTF
TRBJ2-1,TRBV4-1,-,-,TGCGCCAGCAGCCAAGGAGGATATAACAATGAGCAGTTCTTC,CASSQGGYNNEQFF
TRBJ2-7,TRBV6-5,-,-,TGTGCCAGCAGACCTACAGGGCGCTACGAGCAGTACTTC,CASRPTGRYEQYF
TRBJ1-5,TRBV6-1,TRBD1,-,TGTGCCAGCATTGCCGGGACAGCAAATCAGCCCCAGCATTTT,CASIAGTANQPQHF
TRBJ2-7,TRBV6-1,TRBD1,once,TGTGCCAGCAGTGCAGGGGGTAACGAGCAGTACTTC,CASSAGGNEQYF
TRBJ2-5,TRBV7-8,-,-,TGTGCCAGCAGCTTAGGGGGCGGCGAGACCCAGTACTTC,CASSLGGGETQYF
TRBJ2-1,TRBV2,TRBD2,-,TGTGCCAGCAGTGATCGGCTAGCGGTCAGATACAATGAGCAGTTCTTC,CASSDRLAVRYNEQFF
TRBJ2-2,TRBV5-5,TRBD2,-,TGTGCCAGCAGCCCCGGGACTAGCGACCGCACCGGGGAGCTGTTTTTT,CASSPGTSDRTGELFF
TRBJ1-4,TRBV19,-,-,TGTGCCAGTAGTATTAAGTGGCAACTAGAAAAACTGTTTTTT,CASSIKWQLEKLFF
TRBJ1-1,TRBV28,TRBD1,-,TGTGCCAGCAGTTTAATAACAGGGGCGTTGAACACTGAAGCTTTCTTT,CASSLITGALNTEAFF
TRBJ2-6,TRBV10-3,TRBD2,-,TGTGCCATCAGTGAGTCGACTAGCGGAGGCTCTGAGGCCAACGTCCTGACTTTC,CAISESTSGGSEANVLTF
TRBJ2-7,TRBV6-5,-,-,TGTGCCAGCAGTTACCCAGGGAGCTACGAGCAGTACTTC,CASSYPGSYEQYF
TRBJ2-7,TRBV9,-,-,TGTGCCAGCAGCGTTTCTCAGGGGGAGCAGTACTTC,CASSVSQGEQYF
TRBJ2-2,TRBV27,-,-,TGTGCCAGCAGTTTTTTCGCGGGAAACCTCGACACCGGGGAGCTGTTTTTT,CASSFFAGNLDTGELFF
TRBJ2-1,TRBV5-1,TRBD2,-,TGCGCCAGCAGCCTCGGAGCGGGGATTTACAATGAGCAGTTCTTC,CASSLGAGIYNEQFF
TRBJ1-5,TRBV18,-,-,TGTGCCAGCTCACCACCGGGTCTTCAGCCCCAGCATTTT,CASSPPGLQPQHF
TRBJ2-1,TRBV7-7,TRBD2,-,TGTGCTAGCAGCTTCCGGGAGGGGCCCTACAATGAGCAGTTCTTC,CASSFREGPYNEQFF
TRBJ1-1,TRBV5-4,TRBD1,-,TGTGCCAGCAGTCATACAGGGGGCGGCACTGAAGCTTTCTTT,CASSHTGGGTEAFF
TRBJ1-1,TRBV13,TRBD1,-,TGTGCCAGCAGCTCGCCACAGGGGTGGACTGAAGCTTTCTTT,CASSSPQGWTEAFF
TRBJ1-3,TRBV9,TRBD1,-,TGTGCCAGCAGCGCCGCGGACAGGGGTTTTGGAAACACCATATATTTT,CASSAADRGFGNTIYF
TRBJ1-2,TRBV5-6,TRBD1,-,TGTGCCAGCAGCTTTTCCGGGACAGGGGATGTCTATGGCTACACCTTC,CASSFSGTGDVYGYTF
TRBJ2-5,TRBV5-4,TRBD2,-,TGTGCCAGCAGCGGAAGCGGGAGTAGGGGAGAGACCCAGTACTTC,CASSGSGSRGETQYF
TRBJ1-3,TRBV2,-,once,TGTGCCAGCAGGGCCGGGAACACCATATATTTT,CASRAGNTIYF
TRBJ2-5,TRBV4-1,TRBD2,-,TGCGCCAGCAGCAGCCGGACTAGCCTGGAGACCCAGTACTTC,CASSSRTSLETQYF
TRBJ2-7,TRBV6-5,TRBD1,-,TGTGCCAGCAGTTACGCCGGACAGGGGAGGAACGAGCAGTACTTC,CASSYAGQGRNEQYF
TRBJ2-5,TRBV27,-,-,TGTGCCAGCAGTCGTCAGGGGACTGGAGGTGGGACCCAGTACTTC,CASSRQGTGGGTQYF
TRBJ2-4,TRBV30,TRBD1,-,TGTGCCTGGAGTCAAAGGGGGCAGGCGGCCAAAAACATTCAGTACTTC,CAWSQRGQAAKNIQYF
TRBJ2-2,TRBV30,TRBD1,-,TGTGCCTGGAGCCCGACAGGGGTCACCGGGGAGCTGTTTTTT,CAWSPTGVTGELFF
TRBJ2-1,TRBV7-9,TRBD1,-,TGTGCCAGCACCCCCAAGAAAGGGGGCATTTACAATGAGCAGTTCTTC,CASTPKKGGIYNEQFF
TRBJ2-1,TRBV27,-,-,TGTGCCAGCAGTCCGCGGGGTTTGGGTCCCTACAATGAGCAGTTCTTC,CASSPRGLGPYNEQFF
TRBJ2-1,TRBV5-5,-,-,TGTGCCAGCAGCCCCCCGGGAGGGGGCGAGCAGTTCTTC,CASSPPGGGEQFF
TRBJ2-3,TRBV5-1,TRBD2,-,TGCGCCAGCAGCTTAACTAGCGGGACCACAGATACGCAGTATTTT,CASSLTSGTTDTQYF
TRBJ2-4,TRBV5-8,-,-,TGTGCCAGCAGCCCTAGAGACTTAGCCAAAAACATTCAGTACTTC,CASSPRDLAKNIQYF
TRBJ2-1,TRBV5-4,-,-,TGTGCCAGCAGCTTGTTCGGGGTTAACAATGAGCAGTTCTTC,CASSLFGVNNEQFF
TRBJ1-2,TRBV6-1,-,-,TGTGCCAGCAGTGCGGATGCAGGGTGGGGTGGCTACACCTTC,CASSADAGWGGYTF
TRBJ2-3,TRBV5-5,-,-,TGTGCCAGCAGCTTATCCCGAAGCCGAGGGACAGATACGCAGTATTTT,CASSLSRSRGTDTQYF
TRBJ2-5,TRBV5-1,TRBD2,-,TGCGCCAGCAGCTTGGTCGGGGGGGAAGAGACCCAGTACTTC,CASSLVGGEETQYF
TRBJ2-5,TRBV11-1,-,-,TGTGCCAGCAGCTTAGAGGTGGACTGGGAAGAGACCCAGTACTTC,CASSLEVDWEETQYF
TRBJ2-7,TRBV7-3,-,-,TGTGCCAGCACCCTGGTAGCGGCGGCCTACGAGCAGTACTTC,CASTLVAAAYEQYF
TRBJ1-4,TRBV6-7,TRBD1,-,TGTGCCAGCAGTCCCGAGGGGGCGTGGAGTATGAAACTGTTTTTT,CASSPEGAWSMKLFF
TRBJ2-5,TRBV10-3,-,-,TGTGCCATCAGTGTGGGGGGCAACCAAGAGACCCAGTACTTC,CAISVGGNQETQYF
TRBJ2-7,TRBV29-1,-,-,TGCAGCGTTGAAGATCAAGGGCCTGGCTTTAAGCAGTACTTC,CSVEDQGPGFKQYF